Listed below are T cell receptor beta chains from one sample, sequenced in a study of cytomegalovirus exposure and HLA in healthy donors. The protocol was immunoSEQ multiplex PCR, while the TCRdb copy is restricted to in-frame clones and leaves out a portion. The sample lists 65,000 to 95,000 clones, roughly 80% occurring once. Sequenced material: PBMCs. The receptors come from a man in his fifties or sixties in good health and CMV-seronegative. The CDR3 runs from the conserved cysteine through the conserved F or W. The order of the fields is V gene, J gene, CDR3 length, clone size, D gene, CDR3 protein, CDR3 DNA. D genes are given only for firm matches. Where a row states a size, it is once, few, many or the class of an expanded clone; other rows omit it.

TRBV5-6,TRBJ1-2,14,once,NA,CASSRGSGVYGYTF,TGTGCCAGCAGCCGGGGGTCGGGGGTGTATGGCTACACCTTC
TRBV6-1,TRBJ2-7,13,NA,NA,CASSPPSRYEQYF,TGTGCCAGCAGTCCGCCAAGCCGGTACGAGCAGTACTTC
TRBV5-6,TRBJ2-1,11,few,NA,CASSLAFEQFF,TGTGCCAGCAGCTTAGCTTTTGAGCAGTTCTTC
TRBV5-4,TRBJ2-3,14,NA,NA,CASSPVPSTDTQYF,TGTGCCAGCAGCCCCGTCCCTAGCACAGATACGCAGTATTTT
TRBV11-2,TRBJ2-1,16,NA,NA,CASSLEPPRPVDEQFF,TGTGCCAGCAGCTTAGAACCCCCTAGGCCTGTCGATGAGCAGTTCTTC
TRBV5-1,TRBJ1-2,13,NA,NA,CASKAGETGGYTF,TGCGCCAGCAAAGCAGGGGAGACTGGTGGCTACACCTTC
TRBV5-4,TRBJ2-2,17,once,TRBD2,CASSLEGAGGITGELFF,TGTGCCAGCAGCTTGGAAGGGGCGGGGGGTATCACCGGGGAGCTGTTTTTT
TRBV2,TRBJ2-3,16,NA,NA,CASRALDSTSTDTQYF,TGTGCCAGCAGGGCACTAGATTCTACTAGCACAGATACGCAGTATTTT
TRBV27,TRBJ2-3,14,NA,TRBD2,CASSPSSGGSTQYF,TGTGCCAGCAGTCCTTCTAGCGGGGGGTCCACGCAGTATTTT
TRBV6-5,TRBJ2-2,15,many,TRBD2,CASKLAAPGTGELFF,TGTGCCAGCAAGCTAGCGGCCCCGGGTACCGGGGAGCTGTTTTTT
TRBV6-1,TRBJ2-1,13,few,TRBD2,CASRTSGDPEQFF,TGTGCCAGCAGGACTAGCGGGGATCCTGAGCAGTTCTTC